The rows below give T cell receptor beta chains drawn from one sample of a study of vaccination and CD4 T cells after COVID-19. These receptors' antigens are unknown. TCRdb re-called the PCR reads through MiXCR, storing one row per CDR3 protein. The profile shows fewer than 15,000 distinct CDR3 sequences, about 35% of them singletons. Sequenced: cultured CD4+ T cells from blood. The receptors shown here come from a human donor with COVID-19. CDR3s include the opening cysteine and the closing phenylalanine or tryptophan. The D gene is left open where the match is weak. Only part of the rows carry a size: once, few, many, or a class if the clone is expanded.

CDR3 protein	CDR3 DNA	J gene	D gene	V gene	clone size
CASSVGVSQETQYF	TGTGCCAGCAGCGTAGGGGTTAGTCAGGAGACCCAGTACTTC	TRBJ2-5	-	TRBV9	few
CSAPLGAGTSYEQYF	TGCAGTGCCCCCCTGGGGGCGGGGACCTCCTACGAGCAGTACTTC	TRBJ2-7	-	TRBV20-1	-
CASSPGEAGVPDTQYF	TGTGCCAGCAGCCCCGGAGAAGCGGGGGTGCCAGATACGCAGTATTTT	TRBJ2-3	TRBD2	TRBV6-2/TRBV6-3	-
CASSSPGQGNNQPQHF	TGTGCCAGCAGTTCTCCGGGACAGGGGAACAATCAGCCCCAGCATTTT	TRBJ1-5	TRBD1	TRBV28	few
CASSEDRGSNEKLFF	TGTGCCAGCAGTGAAGACAGGGGCTCTAATGAAAAACTGTTTTTT	TRBJ1-4	TRBD1	TRBV6-1	few
CASSLARTGAGANVLTF	TGTGCCAGCAGTTTAGCGAGGACAGGGGCTGGGGCCAACGTCCTGACTTTC	TRBJ2-6	TRBD1	TRBV12-3/TRBV12-4	-
CASSSADRVGGYTF	TGCGCCAGCAGCTCCGCCGACAGGGTGGGTGGCTACACCTTC	TRBJ1-2	TRBD1	TRBV5-1	few
CASSQLPGKQETQYF	TGTGCCAGCAGCCAACTCCCCGGGAAACAAGAGACCCAGTACTTC	TRBJ2-5	-	TRBV14	-
CASSARTGGQETQYF	TGTGCCAGCAGCGCGCGGACAGGGGGACAAGAGACCCAGTACTTC	TRBJ2-5	TRBD1	TRBV5-6	once
CASSLRLANEKLFF	TGTGCCAGCAGTTTACGCCTTGCAAATGAAAAACTGTTTTTT	TRBJ1-4	-	TRBV27	-
CASRGAGVFVTEAFF	TGTGCCAGCAGGGGCGCCGGGGTGTTTGTCACTGAAGCTTTCTTT	TRBJ1-1	-	TRBV6-1	-
CASSDSPGNTEAFF	TGTGCCAGCAGTGACTCACCGGGGAACACTGAAGCTTTCTTT	TRBJ1-1	-	TRBV6-4	few
CASSSSLNSGNTIYF	TGTGCCAGCAGCTCGAGCCTAAACTCTGGAAACACCATATATTTT	TRBJ1-3	-	TRBV11-3	-
CASSKIGGPDSYEQYF	TGTGCCAGCAGCAAAATTGGGGGACCCGACTCCTACGAGCAGTACTTC	TRBJ2-7	-	TRBV21-1	once
CASSSEETQYF	TGTGCCAGCAGCTCTGAAGAGACCCAGTACTTC	TRBJ2-5	-	TRBV11-3	-
CASSLTGLSGYTF	TGTGCCAGCAGCTTGACAGGTTTAAGCGGCTACACCTTC	TRBJ1-2	-	TRBV11-3	few
CASSEAGAPGNEQFF	TGTGCCAGCAGTGAGGCGGGAGCCCCTGGGAATGAGCAGTTCTTC	TRBJ2-1	TRBD2	TRBV2	few
CAISDRGRGEAFF	TGTGCCATCAGTGACCGGGGACGAGGAGAAGCTTTCTTT	TRBJ1-1	-	TRBV10-3	-
CASSPPGGNQPQHF	TGTGCCAGCAGTCCCCCTGGGGGAAATCAGCCCCAGCATTTT	TRBJ1-5	-	TRBV6-1	-
CASSLAGEQGFGYTF	TGCGCCAGCAGCTTGGCGGGTGAACAGGGGTTTGGCTACACCTTC	TRBJ1-2	TRBD1	TRBV5-1	-
CASSGDRYYGYTF	TGCGCCAGCAGCGGTGACAGGTACTATGGCTACACCTTC	TRBJ1-2	-	TRBV4-3	-
CASSLHRDGGEKLFF	TGTGCCAGCAGCCTCCATAGGGATGGCGGTGAAAAACTGTTTTTT	TRBJ1-4	-	TRBV7-9	-
CSVSTSTDTQYF	TGCAGTGTCTCGACTAGCACAGATACGCAGTATTTT	TRBJ2-3	-	TRBV20-1	-
CASSRPASGGATGELFF	TGTGCCAGCAGCCGCCCGGCTAGCGGGGGGGCCACCGGGGAGCTGTTTTTT	TRBJ2-2	TRBD2	TRBV7-9	-
CASSAGSREQYF	TGTGCCAGCAGTGCAGGGTCGCGGGAGCAGTACTTC	TRBJ2-7	-	TRBV12-3/TRBV12-4	-
CASSQGAGGPQETQYF	TGCGCCAGCAGCCAAGGCGCGGGGGGACCTCAAGAGACCCAGTACTTC	TRBJ2-5	TRBD2	TRBV4-1	-
CASSYGGLGTGELFF	TGTGCCAGCAGTTACGGGGGTCTCGGCACCGGGGAGCTGTTTTTT	TRBJ2-2	-	TRBV6-5	few
CASSTLRDYNSPLHF	TGTGCCAGCAGTACACTCAGGGATTATAATTCACCCCTCCACTTT	TRBJ1-6	-	TRBV6-2/TRBV6-3	-
CASSYSRYSNQPQHF	TGTGCCAGCAGTTACTCGAGATATAGCAATCAGCCCCAGCATTTT	TRBJ1-5	-	TRBV6-5	-
CASSSTGGDYGYTF	TGTGCCAGCAGTTCGACAGGGGGCGACTATGGCTACACCTTC	TRBJ1-2	TRBD1	TRBV7-2	few
CASSQAGAKNIQYF	TGTGCCAGCAGCCAAGCAGGGGCCAAAAACATTCAGTACTTC	TRBJ2-4	-	TRBV14	-
CASSLVGGGSETQYF	TGTGCCAGCAGCTTAGTAGGCGGGGGGAGTGAGACCCAGTACTTC	TRBJ2-5	TRBD2	TRBV7-2	-
CASRDRGGMDSPLHF	TGTGCCAGCAGGGACAGGGGCGGGATGGATTCACCCCTCCACTTT	TRBJ1-6	TRBD1	TRBV4-2	few
CATSDRDRATKNIQYF	TGTGCCACCAGTGACCGGGACAGGGCAACCAAAAACATTCAGTACTTC	TRBJ2-4	TRBD1	TRBV24-1	-
CASGSGEQETQYF	TGTGCCAGCGGTAGCGGGGAACAAGAGACCCAGTACTTC	TRBJ2-5	TRBD2	TRBV2	few
CASSLGGSSEAFF	TGTGCCAGCAGCTTGGGGGGAAGTTCTGAAGCTTTCTTT	TRBJ1-1	-	TRBV7-2	-
CASTEGRQGGEQYF	TGTGCCAGCACTGAGGGACGTCAGGGTGGCGAGCAGTACTTC	TRBJ2-7	-	TRBV6-2/TRBV6-3	-
CASKPGHDTGELFF	TGTGCCAGCAAACCGGGACACGACACCGGGGAGCTGTTTTTT	TRBJ2-2	-	TRBV7-8	few
CASQPAGEETQYF	TGTGCCAGCCAACCTGCTGGGGAAGAGACCCAGTACTTC	TRBJ2-5	-	TRBV2	-
CAGGRGLAGGRPQETQYF	TGTGCCGGTGGACGTGGACTAGCGGGGGGCCGACCCCAAGAGACCCAGTACTTC	TRBJ2-5	TRBD2	TRBV7-2	-
CASSSGLRPQHF	TGTGCCAGCAGCTCGGGTTTGCGGCCCCAGCATTTT	TRBJ1-5	-	TRBV7-9	-
CASRSGGARETQYF	TGTGCCAGCAGGTCCGGGGGGGCTCGGGAGACCCAGTACTTC	TRBJ2-5	TRBD2	TRBV7-9	-
CASSYKDRPGSYNSPLHF	TGTGCCAGCAGTTACAAGGACAGACCTGGCTCCTATAATTCACCCCTCCACTTT	TRBJ1-6	-	TRBV6-7	few
CASSLIGGNTEAFF	TGTGCCAGCAGCCTCATTGGGGGGAACACTGAAGCTTTCTTT	TRBJ1-1	-	TRBV11-1	-
CASSPGNRLNPQHF	TGTGCCAGCAGTCCCGGTAACCGACTCAATCCCCAGCATTTT	TRBJ1-5	-	TRBV12-3/TRBV12-4	few
CASSSVDRGSYEQYF	TGTGCCAGCAGCTCGGTGGACAGGGGGTCCTACGAGCAGTACTTC	TRBJ2-7	TRBD1	TRBV7-2	few
CASSLQGGRSNQPQHF	TGTGCCAGCAGTCTACAGGGGGGGAGAAGCAATCAGCCCCAGCATTTT	TRBJ1-5	TRBD1	TRBV5-6	once
CASSLPGRTGYGYTF	TGTGCCAGCAGCTTACCGGGACGGACAGGCTATGGCTACACCTTC	TRBJ1-2	TRBD1	TRBV7-2	few
CVSRTGQGATDTQYF	TGTGTCAGCAGGACGGGACAGGGCGCTACAGATACGCAGTATTTT	TRBJ2-3	TRBD1	TRBV27	-
CASTMGTGGFGAQYF	TGTGCCAGCACCATGGGGACAGGGGGCTTCGGGGCCCAGTACTTC	TRBJ2-5	TRBD1	TRBV6-2/TRBV6-3	few